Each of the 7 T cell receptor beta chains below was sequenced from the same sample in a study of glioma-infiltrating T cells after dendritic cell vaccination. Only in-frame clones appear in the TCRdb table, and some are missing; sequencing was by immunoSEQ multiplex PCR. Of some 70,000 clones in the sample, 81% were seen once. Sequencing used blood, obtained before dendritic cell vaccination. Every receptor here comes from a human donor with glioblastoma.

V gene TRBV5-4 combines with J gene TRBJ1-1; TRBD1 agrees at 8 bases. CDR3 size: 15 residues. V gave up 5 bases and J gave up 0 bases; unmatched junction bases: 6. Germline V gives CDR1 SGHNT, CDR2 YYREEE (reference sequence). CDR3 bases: TGTGCCAGCAGACCTTCGGACAGGGTGAACACTGAAGCTTTCTTT. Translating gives CASRPSDRVNTEAFF.

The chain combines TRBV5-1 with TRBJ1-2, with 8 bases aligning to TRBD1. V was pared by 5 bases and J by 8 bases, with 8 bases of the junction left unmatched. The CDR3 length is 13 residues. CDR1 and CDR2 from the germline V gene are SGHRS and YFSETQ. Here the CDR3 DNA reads TGCGCCAGCAGTCCAGGGGGCGCCCAAGGCTACACCTTC. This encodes CASSPGGAQGYTF. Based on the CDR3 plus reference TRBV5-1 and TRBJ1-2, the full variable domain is KAGVTQTPRYLIKTRGQQVTLSCSPISGHRSVSWYQQTPGQGLQFLFEYFSETQRNKGNFPGRFSGRQFSNSRSEMNVSTLELGDSALYLCASSPGGAQGYTFGSGTRLTVV.

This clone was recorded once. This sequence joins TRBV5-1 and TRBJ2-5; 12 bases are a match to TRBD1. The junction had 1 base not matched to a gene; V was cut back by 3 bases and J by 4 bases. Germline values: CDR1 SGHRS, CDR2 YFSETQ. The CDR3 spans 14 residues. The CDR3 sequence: CASSWDRGRETQYF. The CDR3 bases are TGCGCCAGCAGCTGGGACAGGGGGCGAGAGACCCAGTACTTC.

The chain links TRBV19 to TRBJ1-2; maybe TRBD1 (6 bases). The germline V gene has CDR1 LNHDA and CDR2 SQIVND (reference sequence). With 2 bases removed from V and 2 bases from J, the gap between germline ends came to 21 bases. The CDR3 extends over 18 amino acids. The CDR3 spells CASSILGTTLDLNYGYTF. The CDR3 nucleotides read TGTGCCAGTAGTATACTGGGGACAACCTTAGATTTAAACTATGGCTACACCTTC.

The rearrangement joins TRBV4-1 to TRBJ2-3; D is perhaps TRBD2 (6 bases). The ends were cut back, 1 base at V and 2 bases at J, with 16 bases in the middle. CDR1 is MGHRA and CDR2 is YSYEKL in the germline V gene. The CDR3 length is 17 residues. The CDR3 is CASSQGSLAVLTDTQYF. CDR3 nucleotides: TGCGCCAGCAGCCAAGGGTCGTTAGCGGTCCTCACAGATACGCAGTATTTT.

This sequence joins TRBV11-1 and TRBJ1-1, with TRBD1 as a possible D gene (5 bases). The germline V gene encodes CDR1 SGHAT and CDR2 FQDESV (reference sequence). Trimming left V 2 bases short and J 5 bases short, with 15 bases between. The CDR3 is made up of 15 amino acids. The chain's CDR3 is CASSLYGGDGTEAFF. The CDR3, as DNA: TGTGCCAGCAGCTTATACGGCGGGGACGGGACTGAAGCTTTCTTT.

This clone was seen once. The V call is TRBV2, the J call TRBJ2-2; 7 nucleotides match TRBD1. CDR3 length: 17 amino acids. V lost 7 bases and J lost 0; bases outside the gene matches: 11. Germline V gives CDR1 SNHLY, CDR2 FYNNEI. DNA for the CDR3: TGTGCCAGCATGCTTGAGCCTACAGGGGCGAACACCGGGGAGCTGTTTTTT. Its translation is CASMLEPTGANTGELFF.